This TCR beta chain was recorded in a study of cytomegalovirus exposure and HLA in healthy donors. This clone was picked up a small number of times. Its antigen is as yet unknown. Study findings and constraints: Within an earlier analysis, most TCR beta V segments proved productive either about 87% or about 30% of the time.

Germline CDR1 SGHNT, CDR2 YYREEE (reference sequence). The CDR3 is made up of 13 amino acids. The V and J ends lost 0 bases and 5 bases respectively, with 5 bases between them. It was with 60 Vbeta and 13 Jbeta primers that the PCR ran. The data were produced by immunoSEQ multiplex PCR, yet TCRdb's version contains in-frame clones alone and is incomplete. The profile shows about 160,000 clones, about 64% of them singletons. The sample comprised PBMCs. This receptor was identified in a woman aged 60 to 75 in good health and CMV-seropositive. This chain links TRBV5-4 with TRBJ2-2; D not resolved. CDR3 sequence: CASSLDRTGELFF. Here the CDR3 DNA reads TGTGCCAGCAGCTTGGACAGAACCGGGGAGCTGTTTTTT.